This TCR beta chain derives from a study of beta chain features in type 1 diabetes. Study-level points and caveats: The question left open here concerned HLA type influencing TCRB rearrangement. For patients, the naive, central memory and Treg TCRB repertoires appeared more alike than for healthy donors.

Germline V gene sequence: CDR1 SGHRS, CDR2 YFSETQ. V gave up 5 bases and J gave up 0 bases; unmatched junction bases: 4. This CDR3 has 15 residues. About this clone: As yet, its antigen is unknown.

It was via CD45RO/CCR7/CD25/CD127/CD95/CD27 that CD4+ naive, central memory, regulatory and stem cell-like memory cells were sorted. What was sequenced were expressed TCRB transcripts, since all of the isolated RNA had been reverse transcribed. TCRdb keeps only in-frame clones here, not all; method: immunoSEQ multiplex PCR. Altogether about 220,000 clones are present, 11% being singletons, with the ten largest covering approximately 1.5%. Material for sequencing was central memory CD4+ T cells from blood. The chain recombines TRBV5-1 with TRBJ2-3, with 9 bases lining up with TRBD2. The sequence was collected from a man aged 18 to 29 in good health. The DNA of the CDR3 is TGCGCCAGCAGTTCCGGACTAGCGAGCACAGATACGCAGTATTTT. Its protein product is CASSSGLASTDTQYF.